The 17 T cell receptor beta chains reported below all come from one sample, sequenced in a study of blood T cell repertoires in COVID-19. Data came from immunoSEQ multiplex PCR; TCRdb stores just in-frame clones and leaves some out. The sample has approximately 300,000 clones, around 88% seen once. Source material: peripheral blood. These receptors all stem from a woman between 50 and 59 years old with acute or convalescent COVID-19.

V gene TRBV7-9 combines with J gene TRBJ1-2; D unclear. CDR1 and CDR2 (germline): SEHNR, FQNEAQ (reference sequence). The V end was cut by 5 bases, the J end by 0 bases, with 13 bases between. This CDR3 region has 15 residues. CDR3 sequence (DNA): TGTGCCAGCAGCCAGCCGGGGAGGGCTAACTATGGCTACACCTTC. Translation gives CASSQPGRANYGYTF. Supplemented by reference TRBV7-9 and TRBJ1-2, the full variable domain reads DTGVSQNPRHKITKRGQNVTFRCDPISEHNRLYWYRQTLGQGPEFLTYFQNEAQLEKSRLLSDRFSAERPKGSFSTLEIQRTEQGDSAMYLCASSQPGRANYGYTFGSGTRLTVV.

Details on this clone: The germline gene is not matched at one end of the junction; a read error may be the cause. V is TRBV4-1 and J is TRBJ2-3; TRBD1 agrees at 7 bases. Germline CDR1 is MGHRA and CDR2 is YSYEKL. This CDR3 spans 17 amino acids. The CDR3 loop reads CARSRPPGQTSTDTQYF. The CDR3 DNA follows: TGCGCCCGCAGCCGGCCCCCGGGACAGACTAGCACAGATACGCAGTATTTT.

V is TRBV2 and J is TRBJ2-5; D possibly corresponds to TRBD1 (6 bases). The V end was cut by 6 bases, the J end by 5 bases, with 16 bases between. The CDR3 consists of 14 residues. Germline values: CDR1 SNHLY, CDR2 FYNNEI. DNA of the CDR3: TGTGCCAGCAGAGAATCACAGGGTTCCGAGACCCAGTACTTC. As protein: CASRESQGSETQYF.

The chain joins TRBV5-4 to TRBJ2-1; 10 positions agree with TRBD2. The CDR3 is made up of 16 amino acids. Trimming cost V 3 bases and J 7 bases; bases outside gene matches: 10. Germline V gene data show CDR1 as SGHNT and CDR2 as YYREEE (reference sequence). The CDR3 here is CASSYRSGGGMNEQFF. CDR3 bases: TGTGCCAGCAGCTACCGAAGCGGGGGGGGTATGAATGAGCAGTTCTTC.

In nucleotides, the CDR3 is TGCAGCGTTGAAGAAGTCCTGAGGGGACAGATTCTAACAGATACGCAGTATTTT. Residues: CSVEEVLRGQILTDTQYF. The rearrangement links TRBV29-1 to TRBJ2-3; 7 positions agree with TRBD1. Looked up from germline, CDR1 is SQVTM and CDR2 is ANQGSEA. Trimming at V came to 0 bases and at J to 3 bases, leaving 15 bases not matched to a gene. CDR3 length equals 18 residues.

J is TRBJ1-2 and V is TRBV30, with D unresolved. Looked up from germline, CDR1 is GTSNPN and CDR2 is SVGIG (reference sequence). CDR3 length: 14 residues. Trimming took 2 bases from V and 6 from J, leaving 16 bases between them. The CDR3 loop reads CAWSTLVGEDGYTF. As DNA, the CDR3 is TGTGCCTGGAGTACCCTCGTGGGTGAGGATGGCTACACCTTC.

This clone turned up a few times. This sequence joins TRBV7-3 and TRBJ2-6, with D tentatively TRBD2 (6 bases). Germline V lookup: CDR1 SGHTA, CDR2 FQGTGA. The V end lost 4 bases, the J end lost 0 bases, and 16 bases lay between the germline ends. The CDR3 is made up of 18 amino acids. CDR3 DNA sequence: TGTGCCAGCAGCTCCACCGGGACTTTGACCTCTGGGGCCAACGTCCTGACTTTC. This translates into CASSSTGTLTSGANVLTF.

The rearrangement joins TRBV6-5 to TRBJ2-7, with 8 bases aligning to TRBD1. The trim removed 5 bases at V and 4 bases at J, leaving 10 bases unmatched. CDR1 is MNHEY, CDR2 SVGAGI, per germline. The length of the CDR3 is 15 residues. The CDR3 loop reads CASSIRRTGPYEQYV. CDR3 DNA sequence: TGTGCCAGCAGTATTAGAAGGACAGGGCCGTACGAGCAGTACGTC.

The chain is built from TRBV6-5 and TRBJ1-4; a possible D gene is TRBD1 (5 bases). The V gene lost 4 bases and the J gene lost 5 bases, with 11 bases spanning the gap. Germline V gene sequence: CDR1 MNHEY, CDR2 SVGAGI. The CDR3 has 14 residues. CDR3 nucleotides: TGTGCCAGCAGTTCCGACAGCAAGAATGAAAAACTGTTTTTT. Protein: CASSSDSKNEKLFF.

Comment on this clone: This specimen includes other DNA sequences encoding the same CDR3. The rearrangement uses TRBV14 and TRBJ2-1; weak D call: TRBD2 (6 bases). The CDR3 is made up of 13 amino acids. Trimming removed 3 bases from V and 4 bases from J, with 7 bases in between. CDR1 SGHDN and CDR2 FVKESK come from the germline V gene. CDR3 coding DNA: TGTGCCAGCAGCCAGGGGAGGTACAATGAGCAGTTCTTC. Protein: CASSQGRYNEQFF.

The chain employs TRBV7-2 and TRBJ2-7, with 10 bases lining up with TRBD1. V shed 1 base and J 5 bases; nucleotides not matched to a gene: 2. The CDR3 covers 14 residues. CDR1 is SGHTA and CDR2 is FQGNSA in the germline V gene. CDR3 amino acids: CASSLGGTGDEQYF. The CDR3 bases are TGTGCCAGCAGCTTAGGCGGGACAGGGGACGAGCAGTACTTC.

The CDR3, as DNA: TGTGCCACTCGGGACAGGGCAGCCACCTCTGGAAACACCATATATTTT. Translating it yields CATRDRAATSGNTIYF. The V and J genes are TRBV10-3 and TRBJ1-3; 9 nucleotides align to TRBD1. Germline CDR1 and CDR2: ENHRY and SYGVKD. This CDR3 is 16 amino acids long. The V and J ends lost 10 bases and 0 bases, in that order; junction bases with no gene match: 10.

V is TRBV15 and J is TRBJ1-1, with 9 bases that match TRBD1. The CDR3 spans 15 residues. Looked up from germline, CDR1 is LNHNV and CDR2 is YYDKDF (reference sequence). Losses at the gene ends were 1 base for V and 1 base for J; bases not matched to a gene: 1. CDR3 in DNA: TGTGCCACCAGCAGAGGGGACAGGGCGAACACTGAAGCTTTCTTT. Translated, it gives CATSRGDRANTEAFF.

This clone was seen a handful of times. The rearrangement links TRBV15 to TRBJ1-3; no firm D call. V was trimmed by 0 bases and J by 0 bases, leaving 9 bases between them. Germline CDR1 is LNHNV and CDR2 is YYDKDF (reference sequence). The CDR3 loop spans 16 amino acids. The CDR3 protein is CATSRDLVSSGNTIYF. The DNA of the CDR3 is TGTGCCACCAGCAGAGATTTGGTCAGCTCTGGAAACACCATATATTTT.

This clone was detected a few times. The V call is TRBV18, the J call TRBJ1-2; D not resolved. The V gene lost 3 bases and the J gene lost 0 bases, with 11 bases spanning the gap. Germline loops: CDR1 KGHSH, CDR2 LQKENI. This CDR3 region has 15 residues. The CDR3 loop reads CASSPSDGSNYGYTF. The DNA for the CDR3 is TGTGCCAGCTCACCGAGCGACGGATCTAACTATGGCTACACCTTC.

The chain carries TRBV28 and TRBJ1-2; D is unclear. Germline loops: CDR1 MDHEN, CDR2 SYDVKM. CDR3 length: 13 amino acids. The V end lost 10 bases, the J end lost 2 bases, and 14 bases lay between the germline ends. Here the CDR3 DNA reads TGTGCCATTACTAAATCGGGGAACTATGGCTACACCTTC. The encoded protein is CAITKSGNYGYTF.

The table lists this clone with a count of one. This chain joins TRBV27 and TRBJ2-1; 8 positions match TRBD1. In germline, CDR1 is MNHEY, CDR2 SMNVEV (reference sequence). V lost 3 bases and J lost 6; bases outside the gene matches: 13. The CDR3 runs 17 residues. Written as DNA, the CDR3 is TGTGCCAGCAGTTTTGTCCCCCGACAGGGGATTTTCAATGAGCAGTTCTTC. This sequence encodes CASSFVPRQGIFNEQFF.